This TCR beta chain was identified in a study of memory CD4+ T cells and cytomegalovirus serostatus. The CDR3 is 13 residues long. The V gene lost 7 bases and the J gene lost 4 bases, with 10 bases spanning the gap. Germline V gene data show CDR1 as LGHNA and CDR2 as YNFKEQ. The sort gate was single viable CD3+CD4+CD8-CD45RO+ cells for memory CD4+ T cells. TCRdb's table, derived via immunoSEQ multiplex PCR, lists solely in-frame clones and lacks some. The sample carries fewer than 40,000 clones, nearly 80% recorded once. This sequence joins TRBV4-2 and TRBJ1-4; D gene unclear. What was sequenced was memory CD4+ T cells from blood. The clonotype originates from an adult in good health and CMV-seronegative. The CDR3: CASNSLLNEKLFF. CDR3 nucleotide sequence: TGTGCCAGCAACTCCCTCCTTAATGAAAAACTGTTTTTT.